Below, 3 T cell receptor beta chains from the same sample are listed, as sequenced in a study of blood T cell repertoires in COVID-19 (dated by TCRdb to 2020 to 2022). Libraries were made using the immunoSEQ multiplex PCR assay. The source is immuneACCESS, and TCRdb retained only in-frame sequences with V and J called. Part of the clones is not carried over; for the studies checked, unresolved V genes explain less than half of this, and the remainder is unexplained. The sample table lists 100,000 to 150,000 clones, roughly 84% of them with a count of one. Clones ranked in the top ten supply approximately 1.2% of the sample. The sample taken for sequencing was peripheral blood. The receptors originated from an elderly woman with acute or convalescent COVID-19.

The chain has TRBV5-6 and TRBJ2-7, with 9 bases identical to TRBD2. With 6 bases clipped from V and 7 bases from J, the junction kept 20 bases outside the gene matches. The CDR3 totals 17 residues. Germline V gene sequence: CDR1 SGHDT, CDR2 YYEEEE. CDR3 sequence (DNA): TGTGCCAGCATCCTAGGGGGGTCTAGCGGGACCCAGGGGGAGCAGTACTTC. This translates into CASILGGSSGTQGEQYF.

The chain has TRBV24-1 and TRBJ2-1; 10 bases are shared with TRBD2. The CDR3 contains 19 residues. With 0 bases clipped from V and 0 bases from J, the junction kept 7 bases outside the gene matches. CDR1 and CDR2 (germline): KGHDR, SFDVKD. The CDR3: CATSDLGWASGSSYNEQFF. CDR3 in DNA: TGTGCCACCAGTGATTTGGGGTGGGCTAGCGGGAGCTCCTACAATGAGCAGTTCTTC.

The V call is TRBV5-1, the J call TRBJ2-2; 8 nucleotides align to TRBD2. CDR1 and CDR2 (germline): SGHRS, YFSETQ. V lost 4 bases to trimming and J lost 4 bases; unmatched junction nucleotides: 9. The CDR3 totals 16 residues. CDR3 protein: CASSREAGGSTGELFF. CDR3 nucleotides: TGCGCCAGCAGCAGGGAGGCGGGGGGATCCACCGGGGAGCTGTTTTTT.